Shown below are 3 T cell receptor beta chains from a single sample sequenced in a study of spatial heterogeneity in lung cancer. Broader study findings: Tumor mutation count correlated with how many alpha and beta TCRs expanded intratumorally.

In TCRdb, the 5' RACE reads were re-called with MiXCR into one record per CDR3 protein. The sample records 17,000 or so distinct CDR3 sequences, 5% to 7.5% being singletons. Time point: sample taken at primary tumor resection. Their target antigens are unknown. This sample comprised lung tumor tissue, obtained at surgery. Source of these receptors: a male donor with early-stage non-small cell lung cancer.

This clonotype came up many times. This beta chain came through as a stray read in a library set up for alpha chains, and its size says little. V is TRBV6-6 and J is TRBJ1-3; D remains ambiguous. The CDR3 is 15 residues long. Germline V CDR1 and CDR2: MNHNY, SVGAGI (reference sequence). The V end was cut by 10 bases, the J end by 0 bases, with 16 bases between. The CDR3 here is CATLLSPFSGNTIYF. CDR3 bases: TGTGCCACCCTTCTGAGTCCCTTCTCTGGAAACACCATATATTTT.

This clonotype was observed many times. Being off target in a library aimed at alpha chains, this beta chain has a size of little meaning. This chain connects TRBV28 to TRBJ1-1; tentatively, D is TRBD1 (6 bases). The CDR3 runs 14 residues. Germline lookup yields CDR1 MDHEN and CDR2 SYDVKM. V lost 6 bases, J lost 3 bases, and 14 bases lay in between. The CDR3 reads CASSRRGGYTEAFF. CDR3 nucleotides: TGTGCCAGCAGCCGACGAGGGGGTTACACTGAAGCTTTCTTT.

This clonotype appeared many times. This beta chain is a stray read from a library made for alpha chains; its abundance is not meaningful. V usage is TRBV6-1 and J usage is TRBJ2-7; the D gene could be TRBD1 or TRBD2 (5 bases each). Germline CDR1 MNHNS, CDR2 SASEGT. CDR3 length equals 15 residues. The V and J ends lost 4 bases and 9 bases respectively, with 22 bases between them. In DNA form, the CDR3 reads TGTGCCAGCAGTGGGCTCGGGGCCTCGAGTTTGGGGCAGTACTTC. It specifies CASSGLGASSLGQYF.